A selection of T cell receptor beta chains follows, all from one sample in a study of shared clonotypes between healthy human individuals. The data were produced by immunoSEQ multiplex PCR, yet TCRdb's version contains in-frame clones alone and is incomplete. The data show roughly 650,000 clones, roughly 95% seen once. Sequenced: naive CD8+ T cells sorted from blood. These receptors came from a woman in her twenties or thirties in good health. Both conserved end residues are part of each CDR3. Each record gives: V gene, J gene, D gene, CDR3 DNA, CDR3 protein. A D gene is named only where the DNA matches it firmly.

>TRBV2|TRBJ2-3|TRBD2
TGTGCCAGCAACGGGCCTAGCGGGAGACGAGAGGCAGATACGCAGTATTTT
CASNGPSGRREADTQYF
>TRBV27|TRBJ2-7|.
TGTGCCAGCTCCCCGGGACCTTACGCCTACGAGCAGTACTTC
CASSPGPYAYEQYF
>TRBV5-5|TRBJ1-2|.
TGTGCCAGCAGCTTGTGGTCAGGGGACACAACTAACTATGGCTACACCTTC
CASSLWSGDTTNYGYTF
>TRBV4-2|TRBJ2-3|TRBD2
TGTGCCAGCAGCCAAGAGAACTTAGGACTAGGGAGCACAGATACGCAGTATTTT
CASSQENLGLGSTDTQYF
>TRBV7-9|TRBJ2-7|TRBD1
TGTGCCAGCAGCTCGACTGCCGGGACAGGGGTCTACGAGCAGTACTTC
CASSSTAGTGVYEQYF
>TRBV6-6|TRBJ1-2|.
TGTGCCAGCAGCCCCGTGATCGGGGGCACCTATGGCTACACCTTC
CASSPVIGGTYGYTF
>TRBV27|TRBJ2-1|.
TGTGCCAGCAGTTTAGACAGCCCTTTCTTAAGCTCCTACAATGAGCAGTTCTTC
CASSLDSPFLSSYNEQFF
>TRBV28|TRBJ1-2|.
TGTGCCAGCAGTACAGGGACCTCCGCAGGCTACACCTTC
CASSTGTSAGYTF
>TRBV4-1|TRBJ2-7|.
TGCGCCAGCAGCCAAACATCGGCCTACGAGCAGTACTTC
CASSQTSAYEQYF
>TRBV7-2|TRBJ1-2|TRBD1
TGTGCCAGCAGCCGGGACAGGGTTGGCGTGGTGGCTGGCTACACCTTC
CASSRDRVGVVAGYTF
>TRBV7-9|TRBJ2-3|.
TGTGCCAGCAGCTCAGCCCATGGTCGGGGCAGAGATACGCAGTATTTT
CASSSAHGRGRDTQYF
>TRBV5-5|TRBJ2-7|.
TGTGCCAGCAGCTCGATCTCCTACGAGCAGTACTTC
CASSSISYEQYF
>TRBV23-1|TRBJ1-5|.
TGCGCCAGCCCCAACTCGTGGGGGATTAATCAGCCCCAGCATTTT
CASPNSWGINQPQHF
>TRBV28|TRBJ1-3|.
TGTGCCAGCAGTTTAGACCGTTTCTCTGGAAACACCATATATTTT
CASSLDRFSGNTIYF
>TRBV9|TRBJ2-1|.
TGTGCCAGCAGCGTAGATTACGGTCACAATGAGCAGTTCTTC
CASSVDYGHNEQFF
>TRBV19|TRBJ1-1|TRBD1
TGTGCCAGTAGTTCGATAGACAGGGCGGAGGACACTGAAGCTTTCTTT
CASSSIDRAEDTEAFF
>TRBV28|TRBJ1-1|.
TGTGCCAGCATTCGAAGCTTGGTAGGGACGAACACTGAAGCTTTCTTT
CASIRSLVGTNTEAFF
>TRBV18|TRBJ1-1|TRBD1
TGTGCCAGCTCACGCCCCCTACAGGGGGCTGGTACTGAAGCTTTCTTT
CASSRPLQGAGTEAFF